Reported below is one TCR beta chain. Its cognate antigen is unknown. This sample was taken from a study of cytomegalovirus exposure and HLA in healthy donors. Vbeta (60) and Jbeta (13) primers were used in the PCR. This table comes from immunoSEQ multiplex PCR, and its TCRdb copy is limited to in-frame clones, with some not included. Of some 200,000 clones listed, around 79% were seen once; the top ten hold about 0.22%. Whole-study findings and limits: Researchers reported in a later analysis that common viral pathogens appeared linked to several top clusters.

CDR1 is MGHRA and CDR2 is YSYEKL in the germline V gene. The CDR3 is 17 amino acids. V dropped 4 bases and J dropped 4; count of bases not matched to a gene: 12. The material sequenced was PBMCs. This chain links TRBV4-1 with TRBJ2-3; 9 bases are a match to TRBD2. The sequence derives from a girl aged 2 to 10 in good health and CMV-seronegative. The DNA of the CDR3 is TGCGCCAGCAGCCGAATCTCTTGGGAGCGGGGGGCAGATACGCAGTATTTT. Translating gives CASSRISWERGADTQYF.